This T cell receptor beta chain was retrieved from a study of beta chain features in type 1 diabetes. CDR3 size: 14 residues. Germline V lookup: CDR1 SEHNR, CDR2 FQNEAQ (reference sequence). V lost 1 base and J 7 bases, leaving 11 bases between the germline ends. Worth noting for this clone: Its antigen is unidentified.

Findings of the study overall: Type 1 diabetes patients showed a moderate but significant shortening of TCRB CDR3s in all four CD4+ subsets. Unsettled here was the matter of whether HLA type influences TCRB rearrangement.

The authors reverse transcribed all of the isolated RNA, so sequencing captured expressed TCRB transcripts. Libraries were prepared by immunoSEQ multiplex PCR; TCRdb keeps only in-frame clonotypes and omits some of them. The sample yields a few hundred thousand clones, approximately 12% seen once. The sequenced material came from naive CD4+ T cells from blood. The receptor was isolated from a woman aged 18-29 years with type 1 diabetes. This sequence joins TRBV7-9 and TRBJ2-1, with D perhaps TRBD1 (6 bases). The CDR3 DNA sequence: TGTGCCAGCAGCTTAGTGGGGACACCGAATGAGCAGTTCTTC. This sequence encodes CASSLVGTPNEQFF. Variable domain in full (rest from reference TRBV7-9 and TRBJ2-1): DTGVSQNPRHKITKRGQNVTFRCDPISEHNRLYWYRQTLGQGPEFLTYFQNEAQLEKSRLLSDRFSAERPKGSFSTLEIQRTEQGDSAMYLCASSLVGTPNEQFFGPGTRLTVL.